This T cell receptor (beta chain) was recorded in a study of vaccination and CD4 T cells after COVID-19. Study at large: The stimulus for the cells was overlapping spike peptides derived from SARS-CoV-2, HCoV-NL63, HCoV-OC43 and HCoV-229E. General observations from the study: A nonsignificant median increase from about 20 to 38 SARS-CoV-2-reactive clonotypes was observed.

The germline V gene has CDR1 LNHNV and CDR2 YYDKDF (reference sequence). With 1 base removed from V and 6 bases from J, the gap between germline ends came to 7 bases. The CDR3 has 13 amino acids. Note on this clonotype: The target antigen is unknown.

As for treatment: 10-day PBMC culture with coronavirus spike peptide pools or control peptides (ViraFEST assay). An Oncomine TCR Beta short-read assay was used to sequence the DNA from cultured CD4+ T cells. After culture, CD4+ T cells served as the source for genomic DNA extraction. TCRdb re-analysed the PCR reads in MiXCR, keeping a single row per CDR3 protein. The sample shows around 13,000 distinct CDR3 sequences, 27% of them seen only once. This TCR was recovered from a human donor who had recovered from COVID-19. This chain connects TRBV15 to TRBJ2-1; no clear D. The material sequenced was CD4+ T cells from blood, cultured in vitro. CDR3 coding DNA: TGTGCCACCAGCAGAGGACTCCCCAATGAGCAGTTCTTC. As protein: CATSRGLPNEQFF.